The 31 T cell receptor beta chains below come from one sample, sequenced in a study of cytomegalovirus exposure and HLA in healthy donors. Profiling relied on immunoSEQ multiplex PCR, and the TCRdb table lists in-frame clones only, not all of them. The table includes 110,000 or so clones, roughly 82% detected once. Material for sequencing was PBMCs. The source is a man in his late teens or twenties in good health and CMV-seronegative.

This clone occurred a few times. The chain links TRBV6-5 to TRBJ1-3, with D possibly being TRBD1 (5 bases). Germline loops: CDR1 MNHEY, CDR2 SVGAGI. This CDR3 spans 14 amino acids. The V gene lost 2 bases and the J gene lost 0 bases, with 5 bases spanning the gap. The CDR3 bases are TGTGCCAGCAGTTACGACAGCTCTGGAAACACCATATATTTT. This gives the protein CASSYDSSGNTIYF.

V and J are TRBV30 and TRBJ2-7, with D perhaps TRBD1 (7 bases). Per germline, CDR1 GTSNPN and CDR2 SVGIG (reference sequence). The CDR3 is 14 amino acids. The V gene lost 8 bases and the J gene lost 2 bases, with 19 bases spanning the gap. Here the CDR3 DNA reads TGTGCCGGAACCGGAGGGACAGCAGCCTACGAGCAGTACTTC. Protein sequence: CAGTGGTAAYEQYF.

The rearrangement joins TRBV6-5 to TRBJ1-1; D is undetermined. Germline V gene sequence: CDR1 MNHEY, CDR2 SVGAGI. This CDR3 comprises 13 residues. V lost 6 bases and J lost 3, with 11 bases in between. CDR3 bases: TGTGCCAGCAGCCCGGACTGGGACACTGAAGCTTTCTTT. Protein sequence: CASSPDWDTEAFF.

The rearrangement links TRBV5-1 to TRBJ2-1, with 10 bases identical to TRBD1. From germline, CDR1 is SGHRS and CDR2 YFSETQ. This CDR3 contains 14 residues. The junction had 7 bases not matched to a gene; V was cut back by 4 bases and J by 9 bases. DNA of the CDR3: TGCGCCAGCAGCCGGGACAGGGGTTCGGGTGAGCAGTTCTTC. Its translation is CASSRDRGSGEQFF.

This chain links TRBV30 with TRBJ2-3; TRBD2 aligns across 9 bases. This CDR3 is built from 15 residues. The germline V gene has CDR1 GTSNPN and CDR2 SVGIG (reference sequence). J lost 3 bases, V lost 2 bases, and 6 bases had no gene match. In nucleotides, the CDR3 is TGTGCCTGGAGTTTAGCGGGGGTGGGGACAGATACGCAGTATTTT. Translated: CAWSLAGVGTDTQYF. The entire variable domain, with the rest obtained from reference TRBV30 and TRBJ2-3, is as follows: SQTIHQWPATLVQPVGSPLSLECTVEGTSNPNLYWYRQAAGRGLQLLFYSVGIGQISSEVPQNLSASRPQDRQFILSSKKLLLSDSGFYLCAWSLAGVGTDTQYFGPGTRLTVL.

This clone was seen once. The chain couples TRBV10-2 to TRBJ2-7; D ambiguous. Between the trimmed V and J ends, which lost 10 bases and 2 bases, there was a span of 9 bases. Germline CDR1 reads WSHSY; CDR2 reads SAAADI. The CDR3 runs to 11 residues. CDR3 amino acids: CATSTAYEQYF. The CDR3 bases are TGCGCCACCTCTACAGCCTACGAGCAGTACTTC.

V and J are TRBV4-2 and TRBJ2-3, with 14 positions matching TRBD2. From germline, CDR1 is LGHNA and CDR2 YNFKEQ. The V gene end was trimmed by 1 base and the J gene end by 7 bases; junction bases not matched to a gene: 10. The CDR3 contains 18 residues. CDR3 protein: CASSQGDGLAGGPNTQYF. CDR3 coding DNA: TGTGCCAGCAGCCAAGGGGACGGACTAGCGGGAGGCCCCAATACGCAGTATTTT.

This sequence joins TRBV29-1 and TRBJ1-2, with no clear D. Germline V lookup: CDR1 SQVTM, CDR2 ANQGSEA. V shed 1 base and J shed 4 bases, with 13 bases lying between them. The CDR3 is 14 amino acids. CDR3 bases: TGCAGCGTTGAAGGTCCCGCAGGCAGCTATGGCTACACCTTC. This encodes CSVEGPAGSYGYTF.

This clone was seen a single time. The rearrangement links TRBV2 to TRBJ1-4; TRBD1 might be the D (6 bases). Germline V CDR1 and CDR2: SNHLY, FYNNEI. The V and J ends lost 7 bases and 7 bases respectively, with 13 bases between them. CDR3 length: 13 amino acids. CDR3 in amino acids: CASMTGRTEKLFF. CDR3 nucleotides: TGTGCCAGCATGACAGGTCGGACTGAAAAACTGTTTTTT.

This clone turned up a few times. The V and J genes are TRBV2 and TRBJ1-2; perhaps TRBD1 as D (5 bases). Trimming removed 8 bases from V and 0 bases from J, with 10 bases in between. This CDR3 has 13 amino acids. Germline V gives CDR1 SNHLY, CDR2 FYNNEI. This CDR3 reads CASGGRANYGYTF. The CDR3 coding sequence is TGTGCCAGCGGTGGCAGGGCTAACTATGGCTACACCTTC.

The V call is TRBV6-1, the J call TRBJ1-2; a possible D gene is TRBD1 (6 bases). The V end was cut by 6 bases, the J end by 0 bases, with 11 bases between. CDR1 and CDR2 (germline): MNHNS, SASEGT. This CDR3 has 14 amino acids. DNA of the CDR3: TGTGCCAGCAGACAGGGTGGGGCTAACTATGGCTACACCTTC. Translating it yields CASRQGGANYGYTF.

J is TRBJ2-7 and V is TRBV6-6, with a tentative D call TRBD1 (5 bases). This CDR3 has 14 residues. The V end was cut by 6 bases, the J end by 0 bases, with 12 bases between. CDR1 is MNHNY, CDR2 SVGAGI, per germline (reference sequence). CDR3 in amino acids: CASRETELSYEQYF. DNA for the CDR3: TGTGCCAGCAGGGAGACAGAACTCTCCTACGAGCAGTACTTC.

A note on this clone: Other nucleotide sequences in the sample specify the same CDR3. The V gene is TRBV27, the J gene TRBJ1-5; TRBD1 agrees at 7 bases. The trim removed 6 bases at V and 6 bases at J, leaving 8 bases unmatched. The CDR3 runs 14 residues. Germline V CDR1 and CDR2: MNHEY, SMNVEV (reference sequence). Here the CDR3 reads CASSPTGVGQPQHF. The CDR3 region has the DNA TGTGCCAGCAGCCCTACAGGGGTGGGTCAGCCCCAGCATTTT.

The chain recombines TRBV27 with TRBJ2-7; 9 nucleotides agree with TRBD1. V was clipped by 4 bases and J by 3 bases; unmatched bases: 7. There are 15 residues in the CDR3. Germline assignment: CDR1 MNHEY and CDR2 SMNVEV (reference sequence). Here the CDR3 reads CASSWTGEVIYEQYF. DNA of the CDR3: TGTGCCAGCAGTTGGACAGGGGAGGTTATCTACGAGCAGTACTTC.

The V call is TRBV19, the J call TRBJ2-5; TRBD2 agrees at 7 bases. The germline CDR1 and CDR2 sequences are LNHDA and SQIVND (reference sequence). The CDR3 loop spans 17 amino acids. Trimming took 4 bases from V and 1 from J; bases not matched to a gene: 12. DNA for the CDR3: TGTGCCAGTAGTACGGGCCAGCGGGGCCGGGGCCAAGAGACCCAGTACTTC. Its protein product is CASSTGQRGRGQETQYF.

The chain carries TRBV5-1 and TRBJ2-5; 7 bases match TRBD2. J was trimmed by 4 bases and V by 0 bases; bases with no gene match: 6. CDR3 size: 15 residues. Germline V gives CDR1 SGHRS, CDR2 YFSETQ. The CDR3 is CASSLGTRRGETQYF. As DNA, the CDR3 is TGCGCCAGCAGCTTGGGGACTAGGCGTGGAGAGACCCAGTACTTC. Together with reference TRBV5-1 and TRBJ2-5, the CDR3 gives the full variable domain: KAGVTQTPRYLIKTRGQQVTLSCSPISGHRSVSWYQQTPGQGLQFLFEYFSETQRNKGNFPGRFSGRQFSNSRSEMNVSTLELGDSALYLCASSLGTRRGETQYFGPGTRLLVL.

This chain uses TRBV9 with TRBJ1-1; 8 nucleotides align to TRBD1. The V gene end was trimmed by 4 bases and the J gene end by 6 bases; junction bases not matched to a gene: 11. The CDR3 is made up of 15 amino acids. Germline CDR1 and CDR2: SGDLS and YYNGEE. The CDR3 reads CASSTTPTGGAEAFF. CDR3 nucleotide sequence: TGTGCCAGCAGCACTACCCCCACAGGGGGTGCTGAAGCTTTCTTT.

The chain couples TRBV7-8 to TRBJ1-4; no clear D gene. Germline V gives CDR1 SGHVS, CDR2 FQNEAQ. CDR3 length: 16 residues. Trimming pared 0 bases from V and 4 bases from J, leaving 12 bases between. CDR3 region: CASSLAQRGGNEKLFF. As DNA, the CDR3 is TGTGCCAGCAGCTTAGCGCAACGGGGAGGTAATGAAAAACTGTTTTTT. Combining the CDR3 with reference TRBV7-8 and TRBJ1-4 gives the whole variable domain GAGVSQSPRYKVAKRGQDVALRCDPISGHVSLFWYQQALGQGPEFLTYFQNEAQLDKSGLPSDRFFAERPEGSVSTLKIQRTQQEDSAVYLCASSLAQRGGNEKLFFGSGTQLSVL.

This clone appeared a single time. This chain links TRBV9 with TRBJ1-1, with 10 positions matching TRBD1. Germline V gives CDR1 SGDLS, CDR2 YYNGEE. With V trimmed by 3 bases and J by 4 bases, 6 bases remained unmatched. This CDR3 has 15 amino acids. CDR3 region: CASSARQGAVTEAFF. The CDR3 nucleotides are TGTGCCAGCAGCGCTAGACAGGGGGCAGTCACTGAAGCTTTCTTT.

The CDR3 DNA reads TGTGCCAGCAGACAAGGGGACACTGGCTACACCTTC. Amino acid sequence: CASRQGDTGYTF. The J gene is TRBJ1-2, the V gene TRBV6-5; maybe TRBD1 (6 bases). Between the trimmed V and J ends, which lost 6 bases and 7 bases, there was a span of 12 bases. In germline, CDR1 is MNHEY, CDR2 SVGAGI. This CDR3 has 12 residues.

A few counts support this clone. V gene TRBV6-5 combines with J gene TRBJ1-2, with 9 positions matching TRBD1. The ends lost 4 bases at V and 4 bases at J; junction bases unmatched: 4. This CDR3 is built from 14 residues. Germline-derived CDR1 and CDR2 are MNHEY and SVGAGI. In DNA, the CDR3 is TGTGCCAGCAGTTGGGGACAGGGATCCTATGGCTACACCTTC. As protein: CASSWGQGSYGYTF.

The chain links TRBV7-6 to TRBJ2-7; TRBD2 matches at 7 bases. This CDR3 is built from 16 residues. Germline V lookup: CDR1 SGHVS, CDR2 FNYEAQ. With 1 base clipped from V and 7 bases from J, the junction kept 13 bases outside the gene matches. CDR3 sequence reads: CASSLGGRGEAGEQYF. The CDR3 DNA follows: TGTGCCAGCAGCTTAGGGGGACGGGGGGAAGCTGGGGAGCAGTACTTC.

The chain joins TRBV7-9 to TRBJ2-7, with a tentative D call TRBD2 (6 bases). This CDR3 has 13 amino acids. Germline values: CDR1 SEHNR, CDR2 FQNEAQ (reference sequence). The V end lost 0 bases, the J end lost 7 bases, and 10 bases lay between the germline ends. CDR3 region: CASSLAGGGEQYF. The CDR3 nucleotides read TGTGCCAGCAGCTTAGCGGGGGGTGGGGAGCAGTACTTC.

V gene TRBV5-4 combines with J gene TRBJ1-1, with D perhaps matching TRBD1 (5 bases). The CDR3 extends over 10 amino acids. Trimming took 7 bases from V and 8 from J, leaving 9 bases between them. The germline V gene encodes CDR1 SGHNT and CDR2 YYREEE (reference sequence). The CDR3 DNA reads TGTGCCAGCCGGGGGTTCGAAGCTTTCTTT. Translated: CASRGFEAFF.

J is TRBJ2-2 and V is TRBV5-5; 9 bases are shared with TRBD1. The CDR3 loop spans 16 amino acids. J was trimmed by 5 bases and V by 2 bases; bases with no gene match: 7. The germline gives CDR1 SGHKS, CDR2 YYEKEE (reference sequence). CDR3 region: CASSFLQGANTGELFF. In nucleotides, the CDR3 is TGTGCCAGCAGCTTTCTACAGGGGGCAAATACCGGGGAGCTGTTTTTT.

This clone was seen a few times. The V and J genes are TRBV29-1 and TRBJ1-5, with a tentative D call TRBD1 (5 bases). The germline gives CDR1 SQVTM, CDR2 ANQGSEA. This CDR3 has 12 amino acids. Trimming removed 4 bases from V and 5 bases from J, with 9 bases in between. CDR3 in amino acids: CSVGGGDQPQHF. In nucleotides, the CDR3 is TGCAGCGTTGGAGGAGGGGATCAGCCCCAGCATTTT. Supplemented by reference TRBV29-1 and TRBJ1-5, the full variable domain reads SAVISQKPSRDICQRGTSLTIQCQVDSQVTMMFWYRQQPGQSLTLIATANQGSEATYESGFVIDKFPISRPNLTFSTLTVSNMSPEDSSIYLCSVGGGDQPQHFGDGTRLSIL.

The rearrangement uses TRBV30 and TRBJ2-3; D perhaps matches TRBD1 (5 bases). Per the germline V gene, CDR1 is GTSNPN and CDR2 is SVGIG (reference sequence). CDR3 length: 13 amino acids. The ends were cut back, 5 bases at V and 2 bases at J, with 11 bases in the middle. The CDR3 sequence is CAWATVNTDTQYF. Here the CDR3 DNA reads TGTGCCTGGGCGACAGTAAACACAGATACGCAGTATTTT. The full variable domain, in which reference TRBV30 and TRBJ2-3 provide the parts outside the CDR3, is SQTIHQWPATLVQPVGSPLSLECTVEGTSNPNLYWYRQAAGRGLQLLFYSVGIGQISSEVPQNLSASRPQDRQFILSSKKLLLSDSGFYLCAWATVNTDTQYFGPGTRLTVL.

V and J are TRBV27 and TRBJ2-1; 10 bases are shared with TRBD2. V dropped 8 bases and J dropped 4; count of bases not matched to a gene: 8. Germline V lookup: CDR1 MNHEY, CDR2 SMNVEV (reference sequence). The CDR3 is made up of 15 amino acids. The CDR3 bases are TGTGCCAGCCGACCGGGGACTAGCGATTACAATGAGCAGTTCTTC. Translation gives CASRPGTSDYNEQFF.

The chain is built from TRBV5-1 and TRBJ2-1; 7 bases agree with TRBD2. CDR3 size: 16 residues. Germline values: CDR1 SGHRS, CDR2 YFSETQ. V shed 4 bases, J shed 3 bases, and the junction held 10 bases outside the gene matches. The CDR3 region is CASSPVLGGGYNEQFF. CDR3 coding DNA: TGCGCCAGCAGCCCCGTTCTGGGCGGGGGCTACAATGAGCAGTTCTTC.

The rearrangement links TRBV10-3 to TRBJ1-4; 9 nucleotides agree with TRBD1. The V and J ends lost 11 bases and 11 bases, in that order; junction bases with no gene match: 6. The germline V gene has CDR1 ENHRY and CDR2 SYGVKD. The CDR3 sequence is 11 residues long. Here the CDR3 reads CAVRTGDKLFF. DNA of the CDR3: TGTGCCGTAAGGACAGGGGATAAACTGTTTTTT.

CDR3 nucleotide sequence: TGTGCCAGTAGCGACAGGGTAGGCACTGAAGCTTTCTTT. Protein sequence: CASSDRVGTEAFF. The chain couples TRBV19 to TRBJ1-1; 7 bases are a match to TRBD1. Per germline, CDR1 LNHDA and CDR2 SQIVND (reference sequence). V was pared by 6 bases and J by 4 bases, with 5 bases of the junction left unmatched. This CDR3 has 13 residues.